Sequencing of this TCR beta chain was carried out in a study of human T cells and chemical hapten exposure. Concerning this clonotype itself: What it recognizes is unknown.

TCRdb reanalysed the RACE reads using MiXCR and keeps one entry per CDR3 protein. The repertoire has roughly 180,000 distinct CDR3 sequences, about 14% of them found once; the top ten carry 1.5% to 2%. Noted time point: patch test 1, 2 weeks after DPC sensitization. Stated treatment: therapeutic diphenylcyclopropenone sensitization with weekly scalp DPC. Overall study findings and caveats: No change in TCRs above 1 in 1000 frequency was produced by DPC sensitization.

The source material was whole blood, sampled in connection with sensitization to the hapten diphenylcyclopropenone (DPC). The receptor comes from a woman aged 30 to 39 with alopecia areata. Some clones in this sample may be carry-over from other donors' samples.

Here the CDR3 reads CASISWTGGGRDGELFF. The DNA for the CDR3 is TGTGCCAGCATAAGCTGGACAGGAGGGGGGCGCGACGGGGAGCTGTTTTTT. The chain uses TRBV12-3 or TRBV12-4 and TRBJ2-2; maybe TRBD1 (7 bases). The CDR3 has 17 amino acids. V was shortened by 7 bases and J by 7 bases, with 25 bases between the two germline ends.